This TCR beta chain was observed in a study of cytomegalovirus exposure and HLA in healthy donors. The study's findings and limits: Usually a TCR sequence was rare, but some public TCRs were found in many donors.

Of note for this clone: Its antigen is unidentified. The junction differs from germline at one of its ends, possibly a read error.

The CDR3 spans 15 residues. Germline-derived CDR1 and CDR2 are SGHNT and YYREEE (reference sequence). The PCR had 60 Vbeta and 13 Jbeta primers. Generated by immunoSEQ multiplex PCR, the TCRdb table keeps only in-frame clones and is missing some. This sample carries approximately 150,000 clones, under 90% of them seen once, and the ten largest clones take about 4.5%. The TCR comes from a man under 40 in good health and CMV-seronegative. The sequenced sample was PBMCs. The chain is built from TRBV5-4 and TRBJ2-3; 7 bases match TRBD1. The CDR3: CASSLGGRSLDLLDF. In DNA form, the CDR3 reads TGTGCCAGCAGCTTAGGGGGCAGGAGCTTAGATTTGCTGGATTTT.